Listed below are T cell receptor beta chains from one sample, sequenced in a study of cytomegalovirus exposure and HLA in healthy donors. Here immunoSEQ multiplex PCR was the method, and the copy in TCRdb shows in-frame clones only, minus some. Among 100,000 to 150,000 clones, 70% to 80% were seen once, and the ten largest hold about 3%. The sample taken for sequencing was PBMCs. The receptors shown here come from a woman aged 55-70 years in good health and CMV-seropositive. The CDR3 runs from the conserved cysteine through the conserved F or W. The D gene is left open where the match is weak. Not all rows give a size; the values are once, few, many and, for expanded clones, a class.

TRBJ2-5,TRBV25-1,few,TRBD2,CASRPTSLETQYF,TGTGCCAGCAGGCCGACTAGCTTAGAGACCCAGTACTTC
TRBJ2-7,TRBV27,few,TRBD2,CASSRTSASKEQYF,TGTGCCAGCAGTCGGACTAGCGCCAGTAAGGAGCAGTACTTC
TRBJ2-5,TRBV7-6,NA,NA,CASSLGTVQETQYF,TGTGCCAGCAGCTTAGGCACAGTTCAAGAGACCCAGTACTTC
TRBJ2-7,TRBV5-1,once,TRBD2,CASSAHPSVGGSSYEQYF,TGCGCCAGCAGCGCTCACCCCTCGGTGGGGGGGAGCTCCTACGAGCAGTACTTC
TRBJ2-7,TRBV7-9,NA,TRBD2,CASSPTGLAGGTYEQYF,TGTGCCAGCAGCCCCACGGGACTAGCGGGGGGTACCTACGAGCAGTACTTC
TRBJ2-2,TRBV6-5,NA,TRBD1,CASSYLSGQGIGELFF,TGTGCCAGCAGTTACTTATCGGGACAGGGTATTGGGGAGCTGTTTTTT
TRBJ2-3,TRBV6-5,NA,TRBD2,CASRPSGIVSDTQYF,TGTGCCAGCAGACCTAGCGGAATTGTATCAGATACGCAGTATTTT
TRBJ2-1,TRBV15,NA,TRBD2,CATSSPSGGDNEQFF,TGTGCCACCAGCTCCCCTAGCGGGGGGGACAATGAGCAGTTCTTC
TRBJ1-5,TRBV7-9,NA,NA,CASSRGNSYNQPQHF,TGTGCCAGCAGCCGGGGGAACAGCTACAATCAGCCCCAGCATTTT
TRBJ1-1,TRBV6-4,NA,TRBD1,CASKPTGAGNTEAFF,TGTGCCAGCAAGCCGACAGGGGCTGGGAACACTGAAGCTTTCTTT
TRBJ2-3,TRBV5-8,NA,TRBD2,CASSWGGGAVRDTQYF,TGTGCCAGCAGCTGGGGCGGGGGGGCCGTCCGAGATACGCAGTATTTT
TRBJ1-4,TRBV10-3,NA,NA,CAISERPSGQNEKLFF,TGTGCCATCAGTGAGCGCCCATCCGGACAGAATGAAAAACTGTTTTTT
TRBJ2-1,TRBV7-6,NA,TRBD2,CASSPTAGTSGAQQGGQFF,TGTGCCAGCAGCCCTACCGCCGGGACTAGCGGGGCTCAACAGGGAGGGCAGTTCTTC
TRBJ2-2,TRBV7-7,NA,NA,CASSSLGGQSNTGELFF,TGTGCCAGCAGCTCGCTTGGTGGACAGTCGAACACCGGGGAGCTGTTTTTT
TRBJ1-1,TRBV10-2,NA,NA,CASRVGQSNTEAFF,TGCGCCAGCAGGGTGGGACAATCGAACACTGAAGCTTTCTTT
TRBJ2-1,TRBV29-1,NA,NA,CSVEDAGRNEQFF,TGCAGCGTTGAAGATGCGGGTCGAAATGAGCAGTTCTTC
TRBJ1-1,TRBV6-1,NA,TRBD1,CASGRTGDTEAFF,TGTGCCAGCGGACGTACAGGGGACACTGAAGCTTTCTTT
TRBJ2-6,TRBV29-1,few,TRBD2,CSVEGGRGGTERSGANVLTF,TGCAGCGTTGAAGGTGGTAGGGGAGGGACGGAAAGATCTGGGGCCAACGTCCTGACTTTC
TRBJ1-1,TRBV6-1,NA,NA,CASSETLGVLGSNTEAFF,TGTGCCAGCAGTGAGACGCTGGGAGTGTTGGGATCGAACACTGAAGCTTTCTTT
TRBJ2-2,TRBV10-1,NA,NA,CASSDPTVQGTTGELFF,TGCGCCAGCAGTGACCCGACGGTGCAGGGAACCACCGGGGAGCTGTTTTTT
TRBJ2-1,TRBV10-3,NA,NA,CALSPGSNEQFF,TGTGCCCTATCACCGGGGTCCAATGAGCAGTTCTTC
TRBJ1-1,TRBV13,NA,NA,CASSLYQGSLDTEAFF,TGTGCCAGCAGCTTATATCAGGGGTCGTTGGACACTGAAGCTTTCTTT